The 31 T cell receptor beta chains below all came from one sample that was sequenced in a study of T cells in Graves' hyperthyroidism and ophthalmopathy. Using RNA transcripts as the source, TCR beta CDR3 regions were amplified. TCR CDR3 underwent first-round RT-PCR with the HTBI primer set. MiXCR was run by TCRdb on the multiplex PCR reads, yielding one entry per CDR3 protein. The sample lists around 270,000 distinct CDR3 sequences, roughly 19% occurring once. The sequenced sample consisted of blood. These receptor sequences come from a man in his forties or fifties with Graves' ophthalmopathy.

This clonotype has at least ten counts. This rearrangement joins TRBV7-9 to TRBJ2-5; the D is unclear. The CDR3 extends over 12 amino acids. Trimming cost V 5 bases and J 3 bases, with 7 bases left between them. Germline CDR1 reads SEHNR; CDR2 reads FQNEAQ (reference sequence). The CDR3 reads CASSPDEETQYF. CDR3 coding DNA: TGTGCCAGCAGCCCGGACGAAGAGACCCAGTACTTC.

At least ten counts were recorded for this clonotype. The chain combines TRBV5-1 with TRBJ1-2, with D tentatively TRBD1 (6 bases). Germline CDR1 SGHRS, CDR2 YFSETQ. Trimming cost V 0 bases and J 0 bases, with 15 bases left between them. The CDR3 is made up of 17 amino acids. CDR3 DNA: TGCGCCAGCAGCTTGGCCCGGACAGCGTCCGCTAACTATGGCTACACCTTC. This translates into CASSLARTASANYGYTF. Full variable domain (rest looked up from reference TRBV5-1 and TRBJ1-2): KAGVTQTPRYLIKTRGQQVTLSCSPISGHRSVSWYQQTPGQGLQFLFEYFSETQRNKGNFPGRFSGRQFSNSRSEMNVSTLELGDSALYLCASSLARTASANYGYTFGSGTRLTVV.

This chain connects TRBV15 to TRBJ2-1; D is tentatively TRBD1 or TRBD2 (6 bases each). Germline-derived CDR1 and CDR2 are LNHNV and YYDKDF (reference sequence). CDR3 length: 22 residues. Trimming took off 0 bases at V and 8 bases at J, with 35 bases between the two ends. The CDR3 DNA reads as TGTGCCACCAGCAGAGAAACGCGGGACATTTGGGCCATTGAGCGTCATAGCGATGAGCAGTTCTTC. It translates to CATSRETRDIWAIERHSDEQFF.

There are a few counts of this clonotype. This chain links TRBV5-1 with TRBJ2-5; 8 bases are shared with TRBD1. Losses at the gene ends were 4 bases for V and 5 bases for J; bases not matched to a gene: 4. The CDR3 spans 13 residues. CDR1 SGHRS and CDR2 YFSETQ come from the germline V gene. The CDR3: CASSPTGDETQYF. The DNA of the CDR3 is TGCGCCAGCAGCCCGACAGGGGACGAGACCCAGTACTTC.

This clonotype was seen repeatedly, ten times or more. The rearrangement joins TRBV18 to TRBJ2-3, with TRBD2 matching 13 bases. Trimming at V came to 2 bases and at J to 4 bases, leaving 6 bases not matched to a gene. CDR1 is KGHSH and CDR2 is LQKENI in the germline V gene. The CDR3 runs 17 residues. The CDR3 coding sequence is TGTGCCAGCTCACCAAGGAGGACTAGCGGGAGCGCAGATACGCAGTATTTT. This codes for CASSPRRTSGSADTQYF.

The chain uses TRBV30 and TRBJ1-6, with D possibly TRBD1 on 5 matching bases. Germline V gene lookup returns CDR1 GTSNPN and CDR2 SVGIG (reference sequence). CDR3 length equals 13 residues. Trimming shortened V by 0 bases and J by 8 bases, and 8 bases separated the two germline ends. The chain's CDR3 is CAWSVRGDSPLHF. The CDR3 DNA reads TGTGCCTGGAGTGTTCGAGGGGATTCACCCCTCCACTTT. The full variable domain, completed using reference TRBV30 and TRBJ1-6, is SQTIHQWPATLVQPVGSPLSLECTVEGTSNPNLYWYRQAAGRGLQLLFYSVGIGQISSEVPQNLSASRPQDRQFILSSKKLLLSDSGFYLCAWSVRGDSPLHFGNGTRLTVT.

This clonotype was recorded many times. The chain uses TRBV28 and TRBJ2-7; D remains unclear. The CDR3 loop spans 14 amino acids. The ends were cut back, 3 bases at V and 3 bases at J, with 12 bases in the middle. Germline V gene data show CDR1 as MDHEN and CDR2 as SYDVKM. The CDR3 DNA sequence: TGTGCCAGCAGTTTGTCGAGTTACTACTACGAGCAGTACTTC. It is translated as CASSLSSYYYEQYF.

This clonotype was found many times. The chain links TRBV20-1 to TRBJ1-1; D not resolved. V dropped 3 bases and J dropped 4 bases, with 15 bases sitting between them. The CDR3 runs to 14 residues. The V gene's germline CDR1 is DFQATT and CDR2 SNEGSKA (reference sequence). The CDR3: CSARGMSSSTEAFF. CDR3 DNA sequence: TGCAGTGCTAGGGGTATGAGTAGCAGCACTGAAGCTTTCTTT.

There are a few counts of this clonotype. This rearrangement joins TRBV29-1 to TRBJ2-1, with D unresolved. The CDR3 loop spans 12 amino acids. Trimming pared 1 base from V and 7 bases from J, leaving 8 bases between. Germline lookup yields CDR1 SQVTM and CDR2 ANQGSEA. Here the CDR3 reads CSVEGLRNEQFF. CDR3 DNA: TGCAGCGTTGAAGGGCTACGAAATGAGCAGTTCTTC.

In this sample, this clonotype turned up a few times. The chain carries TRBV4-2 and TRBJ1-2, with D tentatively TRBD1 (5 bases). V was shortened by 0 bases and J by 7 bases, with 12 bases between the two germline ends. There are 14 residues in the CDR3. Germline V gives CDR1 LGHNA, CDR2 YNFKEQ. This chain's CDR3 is CASSQDRRAAGYTF. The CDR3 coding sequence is TGTGCCAGCAGCCAAGATCGCAGGGCGGCTGGCTACACCTTC.

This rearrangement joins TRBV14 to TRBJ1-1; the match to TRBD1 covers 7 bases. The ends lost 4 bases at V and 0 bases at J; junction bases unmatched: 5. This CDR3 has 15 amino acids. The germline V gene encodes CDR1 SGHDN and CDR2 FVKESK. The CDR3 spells CASSPTQGVNTEAFF. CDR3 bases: TGTGCCAGCAGCCCGACCCAGGGGGTGAACACTGAAGCTTTCTTT.

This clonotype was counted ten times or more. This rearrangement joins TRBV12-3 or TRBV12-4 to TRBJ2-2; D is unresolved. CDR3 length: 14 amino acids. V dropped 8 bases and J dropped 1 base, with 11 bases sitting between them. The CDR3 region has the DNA TGTGCCAGCGGACGGGCCTTGAACACCGGGGAGCTGTTTTTT. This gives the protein CASGRALNTGELFF.

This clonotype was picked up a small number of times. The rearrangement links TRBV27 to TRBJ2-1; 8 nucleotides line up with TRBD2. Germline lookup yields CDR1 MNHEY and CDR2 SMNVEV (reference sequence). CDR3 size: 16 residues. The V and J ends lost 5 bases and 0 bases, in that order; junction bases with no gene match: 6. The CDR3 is CASSPRGGRSYNEQFF. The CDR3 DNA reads TGTGCCAGCAGTCCACGCGGGGGGCGCTCCTACAATGAGCAGTTCTTC.

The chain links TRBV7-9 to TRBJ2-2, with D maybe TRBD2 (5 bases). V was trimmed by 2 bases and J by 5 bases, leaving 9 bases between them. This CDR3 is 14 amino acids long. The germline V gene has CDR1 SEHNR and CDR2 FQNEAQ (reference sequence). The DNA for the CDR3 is TGTGCCAGCAGCTTACCGGGGTTGACCGGGGAGCTGTTTTTT. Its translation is CASSLPGLTGELFF.

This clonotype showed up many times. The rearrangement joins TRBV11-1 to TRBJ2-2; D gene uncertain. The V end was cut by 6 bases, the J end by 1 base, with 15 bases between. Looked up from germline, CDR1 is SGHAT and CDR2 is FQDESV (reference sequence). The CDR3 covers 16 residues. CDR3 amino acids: CASSLQVGMNTGELFF. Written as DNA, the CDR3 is TGTGCCAGCAGTTTGCAAGTTGGGATGAACACCGGGGAGCTGTTTTTT.

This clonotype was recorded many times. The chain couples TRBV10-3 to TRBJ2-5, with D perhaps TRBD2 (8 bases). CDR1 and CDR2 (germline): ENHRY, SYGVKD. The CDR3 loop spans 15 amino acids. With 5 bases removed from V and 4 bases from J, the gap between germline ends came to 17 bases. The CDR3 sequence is CAISSGRGRGETQYF. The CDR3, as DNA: TGTGCCATCAGTTCCGGGAGGGGGCGCGGAGAGACCCAGTACTTC.

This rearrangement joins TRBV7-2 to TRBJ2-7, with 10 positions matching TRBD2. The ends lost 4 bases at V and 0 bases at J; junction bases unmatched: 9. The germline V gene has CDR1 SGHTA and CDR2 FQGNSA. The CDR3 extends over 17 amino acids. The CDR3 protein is CASSSIAGGPSSYEQYF. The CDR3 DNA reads TGTGCCAGCAGCTCCATAGCGGGAGGCCCTAGCTCCTACGAGCAGTACTTC.

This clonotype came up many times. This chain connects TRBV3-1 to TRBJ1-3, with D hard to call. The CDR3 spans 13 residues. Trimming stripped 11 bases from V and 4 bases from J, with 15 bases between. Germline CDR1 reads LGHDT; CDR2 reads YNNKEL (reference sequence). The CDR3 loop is CAVWWPEGNTIYF. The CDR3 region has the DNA TGTGCCGTTTGGTGGCCGGAGGGAAACACCATATATTTT.

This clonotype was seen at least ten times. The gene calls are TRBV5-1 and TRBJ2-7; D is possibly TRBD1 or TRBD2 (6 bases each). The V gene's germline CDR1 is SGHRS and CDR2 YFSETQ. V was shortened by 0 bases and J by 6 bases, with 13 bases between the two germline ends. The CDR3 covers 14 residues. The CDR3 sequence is CASSLEGGEGEQYF. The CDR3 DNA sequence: TGCGCCAGCAGCTTGGAGGGGGGAGAAGGCGAGCAGTACTTC.

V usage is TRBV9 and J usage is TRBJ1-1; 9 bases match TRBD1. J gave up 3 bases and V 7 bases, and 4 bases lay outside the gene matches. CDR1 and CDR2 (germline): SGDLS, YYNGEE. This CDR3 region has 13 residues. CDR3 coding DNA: TGTGCCAGCGGACAGGGGCAGCACACTGAAGCTTTCTTT. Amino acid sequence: CASGQGQHTEAFF.

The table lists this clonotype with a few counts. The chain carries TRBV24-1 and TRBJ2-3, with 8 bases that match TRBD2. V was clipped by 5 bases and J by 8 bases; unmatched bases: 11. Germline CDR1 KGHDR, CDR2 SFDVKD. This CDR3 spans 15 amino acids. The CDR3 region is CATSVSRTSNSTQYF. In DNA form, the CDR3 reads TGTGCCACCAGTGTCTCCAGGACTAGCAACAGTACGCAGTATTTT.

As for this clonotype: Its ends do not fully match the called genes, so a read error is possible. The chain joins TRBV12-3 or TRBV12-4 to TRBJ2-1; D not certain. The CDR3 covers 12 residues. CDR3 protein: CASTLPRNEQFF. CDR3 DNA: TGTGCCAGCACTTTACCCCGCAATGAGCAGTTCTTC.

The chain's CDR3 is CASSGPSGGRSSYNEQFF. CDR3 DNA sequence: TGTGCCAGCAGTGGACCCTCGGGGGGGCGGAGCTCCTACAATGAGCAGTTCTTC. The V gene is TRBV2, the J gene TRBJ2-1, with 8 bases matching TRBD2. The V segment lost 4 bases and the J segment 0 bases; nucleotides outside the gene matches: 11. From germline, CDR1 is SNHLY and CDR2 FYNNEI. The CDR3 covers 18 residues.

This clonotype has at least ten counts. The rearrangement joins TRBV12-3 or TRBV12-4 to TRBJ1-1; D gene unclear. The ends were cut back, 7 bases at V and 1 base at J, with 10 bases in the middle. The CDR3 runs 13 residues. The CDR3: CASNQMRNTEAFF. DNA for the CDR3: TGTGCCAGCAACCAGATGCGGAACACTGAAGCTTTCTTT.

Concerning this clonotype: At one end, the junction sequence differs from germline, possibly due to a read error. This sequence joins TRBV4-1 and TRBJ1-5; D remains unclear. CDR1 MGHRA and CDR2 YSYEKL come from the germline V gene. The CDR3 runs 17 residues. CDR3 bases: TGTGCCAGCAGCCAGGACCTGAGCGGCAGCTTCAATCAGCCCCAGCATTTT. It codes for CASSQDLSGSFNQPQHF.

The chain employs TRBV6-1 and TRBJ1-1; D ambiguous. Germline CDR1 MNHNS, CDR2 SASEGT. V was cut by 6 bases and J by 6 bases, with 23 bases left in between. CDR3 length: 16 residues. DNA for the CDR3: TGTGCCAGCAGCGACGGAAAGTGGATGCGTTACCCTGAAGCTTTCTTT. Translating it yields CASSDGKWMRYPEAFF.

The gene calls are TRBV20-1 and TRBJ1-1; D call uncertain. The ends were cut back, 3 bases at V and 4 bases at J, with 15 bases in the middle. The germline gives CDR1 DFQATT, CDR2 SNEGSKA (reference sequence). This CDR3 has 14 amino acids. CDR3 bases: TGCAGTGCTAGCAGGCCCGGTGCGGGCACTGAAGCTTTCTTT. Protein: CSASRPGAGTEAFF.

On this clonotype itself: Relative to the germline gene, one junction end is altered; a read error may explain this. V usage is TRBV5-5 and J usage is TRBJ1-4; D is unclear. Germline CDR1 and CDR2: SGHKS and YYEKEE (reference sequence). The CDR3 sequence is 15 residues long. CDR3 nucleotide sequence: TGTGCCAGCAACTTGACCGGACTCCTGGACGAAAAACTGTTTTTT. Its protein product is CASNLTGLLDEKLFF.

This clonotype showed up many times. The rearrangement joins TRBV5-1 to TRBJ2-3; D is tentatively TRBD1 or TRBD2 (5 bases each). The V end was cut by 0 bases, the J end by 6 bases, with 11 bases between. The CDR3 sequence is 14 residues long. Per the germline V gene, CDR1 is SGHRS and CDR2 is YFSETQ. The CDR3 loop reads CASSLDPGRDTQYF. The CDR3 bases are TGCGCCAGCAGCTTGGACCCGGGACGGGATACGCAGTATTTT.

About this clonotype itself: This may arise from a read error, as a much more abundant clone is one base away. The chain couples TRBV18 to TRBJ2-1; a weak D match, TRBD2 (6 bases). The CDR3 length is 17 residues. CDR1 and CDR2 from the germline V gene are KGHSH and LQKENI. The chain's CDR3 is CVSSPRGQTSPHNEQFF. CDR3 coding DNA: TGTGTCAGCTCACCACGCGGGCAGACTAGTCCCCACAATGAGCAGTTCTTC. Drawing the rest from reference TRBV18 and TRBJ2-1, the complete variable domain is NAGVMQNPRHLVRRRGQEARLRCSPMKGHSHVYWYRQLPEEGLKFMVYLQKENIIDESGMPKERFSAEFPKEGPSILRIQQVVRGDSAAYFCVSSPRGQTSPHNEQFFGPGTRLTVL.

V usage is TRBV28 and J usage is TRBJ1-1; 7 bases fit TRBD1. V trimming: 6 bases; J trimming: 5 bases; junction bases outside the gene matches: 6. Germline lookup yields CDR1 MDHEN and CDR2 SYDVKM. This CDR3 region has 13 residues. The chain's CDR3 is CASRQGVGTEAFF. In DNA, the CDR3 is TGTGCCAGCAGGCAGGGGGTTGGAACTGAAGCTTTCTTT.